Following are 5 T cell receptor beta chains from one sample sequenced in a study of T cells after yellow fever vaccination. TCRdb re-derived calls from the 5' RACE reads in MiXCR, one entry per CDR3 protein. The data show 500,000 to 650,000 distinct CDR3 sequences, more than 9% seen once. This material consisted of PBMCs, taken on the day of the yellow fever booster vaccination. The receptors stem from a man aged 25 to 40 who received the YFV17D yellow fever vaccine.

The chain joins TRBV11-1 to TRBJ2-1; 8 nucleotides agree with TRBD2. The CDR3 runs to 21 residues. Germline V gives CDR1 SGHAT, CDR2 FQDESV (reference sequence). V gave up 0 bases and J gave up 0 bases; unmatched junction bases: 16. DNA for the CDR3: TGTGCCAGCAGCTTAGCGTATGGTTGGCTAGCGGGCCCAAGCTCCTACAATGAGCAGTTCTTC. Protein product: CASSLAYGWLAGPSSYNEQFF.

This clonotype was detected a few times. The chain has TRBV24-1 and TRBJ2-7; 8 bases fit TRBD1. This CDR3 is 17 amino acids long. Trimming took 4 bases from V and 2 from J; bases not matched to a gene: 12. Germline V CDR1 and CDR2: KGHDR, SFDVKD. CDR3 sequence (DNA): TGTGCCACCAGTGAGGATCTCCGGGACAGGCTCACCTACGAGCAGTACTTC. Residues: CATSEDLRDRLTYEQYF.

This clonotype was detected a few times. CDR3 residues: CAWGSGGGETQYF. CDR3 nucleotides: TGTGCCTGGGGCTCGGGTGGGGGGGAGACCCAGTACTTC. The chain is built from TRBV2 and TRBJ2-5; TRBD2 is a possible D gene (6 bases). The CDR3 consists of 13 residues. Germline assignment: CDR1 SNHLY and CDR2 FYNNEI. Trimming removed 11 bases from V and 5 bases from J, with 18 bases in between.

This clonotype was found a few times. The chain joins TRBV6-5 to TRBJ2-2, with D possibly TRBD1 on 5 matching bases. With 4 bases removed from V and 4 bases from J, the gap between germline ends came to 10 bases. Germline V gene sequence: CDR1 MNHEY, CDR2 SVGAGI. CDR3 length: 14 amino acids. CDR3 nucleotide sequence: TGTGCCAGCAGTTGGGTTCAGGGCACCGGGGAGCTGTTTTTT. Translated: CASSWVQGTGELFF.

This clonotype came up a few times. J is TRBJ2-3 and V is TRBV19; 10 nucleotides match TRBD2. CDR1 and CDR2 from the germline V gene are LNHDA and SQIVND (reference sequence). Germline trimming cut 5 bases from V and 5 bases from J; bases unmatched to any gene: 7. The CDR3 totals 15 residues. CDR3 nucleotides: TGTGCCAGTAGTCTAGCGGGAGATTTGTTAGATACGCAGTATTTT. Amino acids: CASSLAGDLLDTQYF.